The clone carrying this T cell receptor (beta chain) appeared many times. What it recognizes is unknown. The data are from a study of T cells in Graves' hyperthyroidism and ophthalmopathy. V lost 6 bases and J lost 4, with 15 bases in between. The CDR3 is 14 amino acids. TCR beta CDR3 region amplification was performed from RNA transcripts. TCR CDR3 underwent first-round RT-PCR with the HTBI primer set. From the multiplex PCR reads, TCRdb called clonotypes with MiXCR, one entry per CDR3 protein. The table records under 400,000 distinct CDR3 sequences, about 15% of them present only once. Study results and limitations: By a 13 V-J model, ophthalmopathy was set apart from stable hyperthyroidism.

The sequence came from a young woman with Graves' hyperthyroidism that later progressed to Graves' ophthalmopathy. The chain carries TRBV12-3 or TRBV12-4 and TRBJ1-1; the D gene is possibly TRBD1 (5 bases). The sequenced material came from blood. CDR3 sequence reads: CASSPRGGFTEAFF. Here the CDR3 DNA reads TGTGCCAGCAGCCCGAGGGGAGGTTTCACTGAAGCTTTCTTT.